Below are 2 T cell receptor beta chains sequenced from a single sample in a study of cytotoxic CD8 clonotypes in ibrutinib-treated CLL. Generated by immunoSEQ multiplex PCR, the TCRdb table keeps only in-frame clones and is missing some. The sample has hundreds of thousands of clones; roughly two thirds are singletons. The sample was PBMCs, taken after 36 months of ibrutinib treatment. These receptors originate from a human donor with chronic lymphocytic leukemia.

The chain joins TRBV5-4 to TRBJ2-2; tentatively, D is TRBD2 (6 bases). CDR1 SGHNT and CDR2 YYREEE come from the germline V gene (reference sequence). With 4 bases removed from V and 1 base from J, the gap between germline ends came to 14 bases. This CDR3 is built from 16 residues. Written as DNA, the CDR3 is TGTGCCAGCAGCCCATCCCGGGGGAAGAACACCGGGGAGCTGTTTTTT. This sequence encodes CASSPSRGKNTGELFF. Based on the CDR3 plus reference TRBV5-4 and TRBJ2-2, the full variable domain is ETGVTQSPTHLIKTRGQQVTLRCSSQSGHNTVSWYQQALGQGPQFIFQYYREEENGRGNFPPRFSGLQFPNYSSELNVNALELDDSALYLCASSPSRGKNTGELFFGEGSRLTVL.

The chain joins TRBV6-5 to TRBJ2-5; 8 bases agree with TRBD2. CDR1 is MNHEY and CDR2 is SVGAGI in the germline V gene. The CDR3 runs to 16 residues. Trimming at V came to 4 bases and at J to 2 bases, leaving 9 bases not matched to a gene. The CDR3 loop reads CASSSRTSLHQETQYF. The CDR3 bases are TGTGCCAGCAGTTCTAGGACTAGCCTACATCAAGAGACCCAGTACTTC.